This T cell receptor beta chain stems from a study of Ad26.COV2.S vaccination and SARS-CoV-2 variants. Turning to the study itself: Donor got 5x10^10 or 1x10^11 viral particles of Ad26.COV2.S.

Trimming cost V 6 bases and J 0 bases, with 15 bases left between them. The CDR3 loop spans 16 amino acids. Germline CDR1 SNHLY, CDR2 FYNNEI. Produced via immunoSEQ multiplex PCR; TCRdb's table is partial and in-frame only. The table shows some 410,000 clones, with about 92% occurring only once. As for treatment: approximately 18 received Ad26.COV2.S at low or high dose, single or two shots; roughly five received placebo; per-sample allocation not given. Samples came from day 63 after the first vaccine or placebo injection. This chain connects TRBV2 to TRBJ1-3; D may be TRBD1 (5 bases). The receptor's source is a person aged 18-60 years who received the Ad26.COV2.S COVID-19 vaccine or a placebo. This sample comprised peripheral blood, obtained in a trial of Ad26.COV2.S vaccine versus placebo. The CDR3 nucleotides are TGTGCCAGCAGAGACTGGGCACAGGACTCTGGAAACACCATATATTTT. This encodes CASRDWAQDSGNTIYF.